Below are 25 T cell receptor beta chains sequenced from a single sample in a study of blood T cell repertoires in COVID-19. Using immunoSEQ multiplex PCR, the repertoire was profiled, and TCRdb retains in-frame clones only, with some absent. The data hold just over 35,000 clones, with over 75% observed a single time. The sequenced sample was peripheral blood. Source of these receptors: a human donor in a cohort sampled during active or convalescent COVID-19. The donor label of this sample is uncertain.

V and J are TRBV5-8 and TRBJ2-5; TRBD2 agrees at 8 bases. CDR3 size: 17 residues. The ends lost 0 bases at V and 2 bases at J; junction bases unmatched: 9. CDR1 SGHTS and CDR2 YDEGEE come from the germline V gene. In DNA form, the CDR3 reads TGTGCCAGCAGCTTGGAAGGTAGCGGGACACTTCAAGAGACCCAGTACTTC. Residues: CASSLEGSGTLQETQYF.

The rearrangement joins TRBV2 to TRBJ2-3; the D is unclear. CDR3 size: 13 residues. Germline CDR1 is SNHLY and CDR2 is FYNNEI. V was trimmed by 4 bases and J by 3 bases, leaving 8 bases between them. Written as DNA, the CDR3 is TGTGCCAGCAGTGGCGAGCGTACAGATACGCAGTATTTT. This translates into CASSGERTDTQYF.

The chain is built from TRBV7-2 and TRBJ1-6; D perhaps matches TRBD1 (5 bases). CDR3 length: 14 amino acids. Trimming shortened V by 1 base and J by 14 bases, and 15 bases separated the two germline ends. From germline, CDR1 is SGHTA and CDR2 FQGNSA. Here the CDR3 DNA reads TGTGCCAGCAGCTTAGTGTTACAGGTCTCGTCCCTCCACTTT. Translated: CASSLVLQVSSLHF. The full variable domain, with the rest looked up from reference TRBV7-2 and TRBJ1-6, is GAGVSQSPSNKVTEKGKDVELRCDPISGHTALYWYRQSLGQGLEFLIYFQGNSAPDKSGLPSDRFSAERTGGSVSTLTIQRTQQEDSAVYLCASSLVLQVSSLHFGNGTRLTVT.

CDR3 in amino acids: CASSLDTRGDGELFF. The CDR3 DNA reads as TGCGCCAGCAGCTTGGATACCAGGGGGGACGGGGAGCTGTTTTTT. The chain is built from TRBV5-1 and TRBJ2-2, with D perhaps matching TRBD1 (7 bases). V shed 0 bases and J shed 7 bases, with 13 bases lying between them. CDR1 and CDR2 (germline): SGHRS, YFSETQ. The CDR3 consists of 15 residues.

This chain connects TRBV6-5 to TRBJ1-2, with D perhaps TRBD1 (5 bases). The V gene's germline CDR1 is MNHEY and CDR2 SVGAGI. Trimming shortened V by 6 bases and J by 2 bases, and 16 bases separated the two germline ends. The CDR3 length is 15 residues. The CDR3 region is CASRMGQARNYGYTF. The CDR3 region has the DNA TGTGCCAGCAGGATGGGGCAGGCTAGGAACTATGGCTACACCTTC.

V and J are TRBV30 and TRBJ2-3; D not resolved. V lost 2 bases to trimming and J lost 0 bases, with 3 bases between them. Germline-derived CDR1 and CDR2 are GTSNPN and SVGIG (reference sequence). This CDR3 region has 12 residues. CDR3: CAWSPSTDTQYF. Written as DNA, the CDR3 is TGTGCCTGGAGTCCGAGCACAGATACGCAGTATTTT. Based on the CDR3 plus reference TRBV30 and TRBJ2-3, the full variable domain is SQTIHQWPATLVQPVGSPLSLECTVEGTSNPNLYWYRQAAGRGLQLLFYSVGIGQISSEVPQNLSASRPQDRQFILSSKKLLLSDSGFYLCAWSPSTDTQYFGPGTRLTVL.

J is TRBJ1-5 and V is TRBV14; 7 positions agree with TRBD1. V trimming: 2 bases; J trimming: 5 bases; junction bases outside the gene matches: 15. The CDR3 has 18 amino acids. Looked up from germline, CDR1 is SGHDN and CDR2 is FVKESK. CDR3 sequence: CASSQLLPTGARDQPQHF. The CDR3 nucleotides read TGTGCCAGCAGCCAATTGCTCCCAACAGGGGCGCGGGATCAGCCCCAGCATTTT.

The chain recombines TRBV18 with TRBJ2-5; TRBD2 aligns across 10 bases. Germline V gene data show CDR1 as KGHSH and CDR2 as LQKENI. Unmatched junction bases numbered 4, after V lost 7 bases and J lost 2 bases. This CDR3 is 14 amino acids long. CDR3 protein: CASCLAGAQETQYF. DNA for the CDR3: TGTGCCAGCTGCCTAGCGGGAGCTCAAGAGACCCAGTACTTC. Complete variable domain (other parts from reference TRBV18 and TRBJ2-5): NAGVMQNPRHLVRRRGQEARLRCSPMKGHSHVYWYRQLPEEGLKFMVYLQKENIIDESGMPKERFSAEFPKEGPSILRIQQVVRGDSAAYFCASCLAGAQETQYFGPGTRLLVL.

In its sample, this clone was seen many times. The chain couples TRBV29-1 to TRBJ1-1; 7 bases match TRBD1. The CDR3 runs to 13 residues. Germline V lookup: CDR1 SQVTM, CDR2 ANQGSEA. Trimming took 4 bases from V and 2 from J; bases not matched to a gene: 4. CDR3 DNA sequence: TGCAGCGTTGTGGACAGGTTTAACACTGAAGCTTTCTTT. Residues: CSVVDRFNTEAFF.

CDR3 nucleotide sequence: TGTGCCACCAGTGATTCCGGGACAGGGGAGACCCAGTACTTC. Translated, it gives CATSDSGTGETQYF. The J gene is TRBJ2-5, the V gene TRBV24-1; 9 bases map to TRBD1. Germline-derived CDR1 and CDR2 are KGHDR and SFDVKD. There are 14 residues in the CDR3. With V trimmed by 2 bases and J by 5 bases, 2 bases remained unmatched.

The rearrangement uses TRBV29-1 and TRBJ2-1, with D perhaps TRBD2 (5 bases). CDR3 size: 11 residues. The V and J ends lost 0 bases and 15 bases respectively, with 12 bases between them. From germline, CDR1 is SQVTM and CDR2 ANQGSEA. CDR3: CSVEEGERVFF. The CDR3 DNA sequence: TGCAGCGTTGAAGAAGGTGAGAGGGTGTTCTTC.

This clone was detected only a few times. The chain uses TRBV4-2 and TRBJ2-3; 10 bases are shared with TRBD2. Trimming took 6 bases from V and 11 from J; bases not matched to a gene: 8. Germline loops: CDR1 LGHNA, CDR2 YNFKEQ. The CDR3 totals 13 residues. CDR3 protein: CASRLAGVGEQYF. For the CDR3, the DNA is TGTGCCAGCAGGCTAGCGGGAGTAGGTGAGCAGTATTTT.

The chain joins TRBV24-1 to TRBJ1-5; D call uncertain. The CDR3 runs 14 residues. Per germline, CDR1 KGHDR and CDR2 SFDVKD. The V end lost 3 bases, the J end lost 5 bases, and 10 bases lay between the germline ends. The CDR3 sequence is CATSDGEAYQPQHF. The CDR3 DNA is TGTGCCACCAGTGATGGTGAAGCGTATCAGCCCCAGCATTTT.

The chain uses TRBV4-3 and TRBJ2-6; D might be TRBD1 (5 bases). Germline V gives CDR1 LGHNA, CDR2 YSLEER. This CDR3 spans 16 amino acids. Trimming stripped 3 bases from V and 4 bases from J, with 13 bases between. CDR3 loop: CASSQRKGNGANVLTF. The CDR3 bases are TGCGCCAGCAGCCAGAGGAAGGGGAACGGGGCCAACGTCCTGACTTTC.

The sample holds one count of this clone. The CDR3 DNA follows: TGCGCCAGCAGCGGGACTAGCGGGAACAATGAGCAGTTCTTC. The encoded protein is CASSGTSGNNEQFF. The chain uses TRBV5-1 and TRBJ2-1; 13 bases agree with TRBD2. The CDR3 extends over 14 amino acids. V shed 4 bases and J 5 bases; nucleotides not matched to a gene: 0. Germline values: CDR1 SGHRS, CDR2 YFSETQ.

J is TRBJ1-5 and V is TRBV2, with a weak D call TRBD1 (5 bases). CDR3 length: 15 amino acids. V was pared by 2 bases and J by 5 bases, with 13 bases between. CDR1 is SNHLY and CDR2 is FYNNEI in the germline V gene. CDR3 loop: CASSERSQGDQPQHF. The CDR3, as DNA: TGTGCCAGCAGTGAAAGGAGTCAGGGCGATCAGCCCCAGCATTTT.

J is TRBJ2-1 and V is TRBV7-6; 10 bases fit TRBD2. Per germline, CDR1 SGHVS and CDR2 FNYEAQ. The CDR3 runs 15 residues. J was trimmed by 5 bases and V by 5 bases; bases with no gene match: 6. The CDR3 nucleotides are TGTGCCAGCAGCCCGGGACTAGCGTCTAACAATGAGCAGTTCTTC. Translated, it gives CASSPGLASNNEQFF.

The CDR3 sequence: CASNLAGTQTRANVLTF. The CDR3 nucleotides read TGTGCCAGTAATCTAGCGGGTACACAGACAAGGGCCAACGTCCTGACTTTC. The rearrangement links TRBV19 to TRBJ2-6; 8 bases are a match to TRBD2. Germline loops: CDR1 LNHDA, CDR2 SQIVND (reference sequence). Trimming cost V 7 bases and J 5 bases; bases outside gene matches: 13. This CDR3 spans 17 amino acids.

V and J are TRBV6-5 and TRBJ2-7; TRBD1 agrees at 9 bases. Germline assignment: CDR1 MNHEY and CDR2 SVGAGI. The CDR3 extends over 14 amino acids. With V trimmed by 0 bases and J by 4 bases, 1 base remained unmatched. CDR3 in DNA: TGTGCCAGCAGTTACTCCGGGACAGGGTACGAGCAGTACTTC. Amino acid sequence: CASSYSGTGYEQYF.

The gene calls are TRBV6-5 and TRBJ2-1; 10 bases line up with TRBD2. After removal of 6 bases from V and 9 bases from J, the junction contained 8 bases not matched to a gene. Germline loops: CDR1 MNHEY, CDR2 SVGAGI. There are 14 residues in the CDR3. The CDR3 region has the DNA TGTGCCAGCAGACCCGGACTAGCGGTGGGTGAGCAGTTCTTC. This codes for CASRPGLAVGEQFF.

This clone appeared once. The chain combines TRBV5-1 with TRBJ2-7, with a tentative D call TRBD1 (5 bases). CDR1 is SGHRS and CDR2 is YFSETQ in the germline V gene. V was cut by 3 bases and J by 6 bases, with 10 bases left in between. The length of the CDR3 is 12 residues. CDR3 nucleotides: TGCGCCAGCAGCTACAATGGGGCCGAGCAGTACTTC. Residues: CASSYNGAEQYF.

This clone has more than one count but fewer than ten. The J gene is TRBJ1-4, the V gene TRBV5-1; perhaps TRBD1 as D (5 bases). Trimming removed 0 bases at V and 11 bases at J, with 11 bases between. The CDR3 loop spans 13 amino acids. Germline values: CDR1 SGHRS, CDR2 YFSETQ. The CDR3 region is CASSLEGRRKLFF. DNA of the CDR3: TGCGCCAGCAGCTTGGAGGGGCGGCGGAAACTGTTTTTT. The full variable domain, with the rest looked up from reference TRBV5-1 and TRBJ1-4, is KAGVTQTPRYLIKTRGQQVTLSCSPISGHRSVSWYQQTPGQGLQFLFEYFSETQRNKGNFPGRFSGRQFSNSRSEMNVSTLELGDSALYLCASSLEGRRKLFFGSGTQLSVL.

As regards this clone: The sample holds other DNA sequences that translate to the same CDR3. CDR3 DNA sequence: TGTGCCAGCAGGGGGACTAGCGGCCCCTACGAGCAGTACTTC. Translating it yields CASRGTSGPYEQYF. This rearrangement joins TRBV2 to TRBJ2-7; 11 bases fit TRBD2. Per the germline V gene, CDR1 is SNHLY and CDR2 is FYNNEI. This CDR3 is 14 amino acids long. The ends lost 6 bases at V and 2 bases at J; junction bases unmatched: 3. Filled out from reference TRBV2 and TRBJ2-7, the complete variable domain reads EPEVTQTPSHQVTQMGQEVILRCVPISNHLYFYWYRQILGQKVEFLVSFYNNEISEKSEIFDDQFSVERPDGSNFTLKIRSTKLEDSAMYFCASRGTSGPYEQYFGPGTRLTVT.

This chain connects TRBV21-1 to TRBJ2-7; TRBD1, as called in the table, went unchecked against the DNA. TRBV21-1 is assigned pseudogene status. The CDR3 extends over 14 amino acids. CDR3 coding DNA: TGTGCCAGCAGCAAAGGGACAGGGGGTTACGAGCAGTACTTC. Protein product: CASSKGTGGYEQYF.

This clone has more than one count but fewer than ten. The V call is TRBV5-1, the J call TRBJ2-3; 8 nucleotides line up with TRBD1. There are 14 residues in the CDR3. Trimming cost V 6 bases and J 1 base; bases outside gene matches: 4. Germline lookup yields CDR1 SGHRS and CDR2 YFSETQ. The CDR3 DNA follows: TGCGCCAGCACCCTGGACAGGGGCACAGATACGCAGTATTTT. Its translation: CASTLDRGTDTQYF.